This is a list of T cell receptor beta chains from one sample in a study of cytomegalovirus exposure and HLA in healthy donors. Sequenced by immunoSEQ multiplex PCR; TCRdb stores in-frame clones only, minus some. The sample records 60,000 or so clones, less than 90% being singletons. Sequenced material: PBMCs. The receptor set was obtained from a female donor in good health and CMV-seronegative. CDR3s include the opening cysteine and the closing phenylalanine or tryptophan. The order of the fields is J gene, V gene, D gene, CDR3 protein. D genes are given only for firm matches.

>TRBJ2-4|TRBV25-1|-
CASSEAPSGPGTKNIQYF
>-|TRBV27|-
CASGTGQDYEQYF
>TRBJ1-1|TRBV7-3|-
CASSLTIRAWNTEAFF
>TRBJ2-3|TRBV28|TRBD2
CASPSGTSVLFGGDTQYF
>TRBJ1-5|TRBV10-3|TRBD1
CAISEGTGGSNQPQHF
>TRBJ2-7|TRBV19|-
CASSPLQENSYEQYF
>TRBJ2-7|TRBV10-1|TRBD1
CASSRTGGLGEQYF
>TRBJ1-1|TRBV30|-
CAGGYPNTEAFF
>TRBJ1-4|TRBV11-2|-
CASSWGRGSNEKLFF
>TRBJ2-5|TRBV6-6|-
CATGFGETQYF
>TRBJ2-1|TRBV27|-
CASSWGVDSSYNEQFF
>TRBJ2-1|TRBV14|-
CASSQRLTDYGLEQFF
>TRBJ2-6|TRBV2|-
CASRVPGSGANVLTF
>TRBJ1-2|TRBV28|-
CASSLVAGNYGYTF
>TRBJ1-1|TRBV28|-
CASSSYTEAFF
>TRBJ1-1|TRBV30|-
CAWSVLARGGNTEAFF
>TRBJ2-5|TRBV7-7|-
CASSLASTLVGETQYF
>TRBJ2-7|TRBV27|-
CASSRGGLFSSYEQYF
>TRBJ2-2|TRBV7-8|TRBD1
CASSLFQGAPGELFF
>TRBJ1-5|TRBV4-2|TRBD1
CASSLSTGFKYSNQPQHF
>TRBJ2-7|TRBV6-5|TRBD2
CASSLGTSGTYEQYF
>TRBJ1-1|TRBV28|TRBD1
CASSSNRGNTEAFF
>TRBJ1-1|TRBV6-5|-
CASSYSWNTEAFF
>TRBJ1-2|TRBV19|-
CASSELTLDSFYGYTF
>TRBJ1-3|TRBV9|TRBD1
CASSEQGFNSGNTIYF
>TRBJ1-4|TRBV18|-
CASSPQGPTNEKLFF
>TRBJ2-3|TRBV14|TRBD2
CASSQAGTTFTDTQYF
>TRBJ1-1|TRBV11-2|TRBD1
CASSFGTGGTEAFF
>TRBJ1-1|TRBV6-5|-
CASSYRGLGLTEAFF
>TRBJ1-1|TRBV19|-
CASSIDPRQISMNTEAFF
>TRBJ2-1|TRBV11-1|-
CASSSRSSYNEQFF
>TRBJ1-1|TRBV7-2|-
CASSPAVNTEAFF
>TRBJ2-7|TRBV7-8|-
CASSLDTGLREQYF
>TRBJ2-1|TRBV18|-
CASSPGQEGYNEQFF
>TRBJ1-6|TRBV30|-
CAWSSQDNSPLHF
>TRBJ1-3|TRBV9|TRBD1
CASSVGQGGYGNTIYF
>TRBJ2-7|TRBV6-1|TRBD2
CASSESQSSGSGTYEQYF
>TRBJ1-2|TRBV18|TRBD1
CASSPTGGLDIAVNYGYTF
>-|TRBV4-3|-
CASSQDVFLGPGYEQYF
>TRBJ2-1|TRBV19|-
CASSIDPGSGNENYNEQFF
>TRBJ2-7|TRBV6-6|TRBD2
CASRQGTSVYYEQYF
>TRBJ2-2|TRBV28|TRBD2
CASSSGRESAGTGELFF
>TRBJ2-3|TRBV2|-
CASSEAELGTDTQYF
>TRBJ2-7|TRBV19|TRBD2
CASSETSGGLYEQYF